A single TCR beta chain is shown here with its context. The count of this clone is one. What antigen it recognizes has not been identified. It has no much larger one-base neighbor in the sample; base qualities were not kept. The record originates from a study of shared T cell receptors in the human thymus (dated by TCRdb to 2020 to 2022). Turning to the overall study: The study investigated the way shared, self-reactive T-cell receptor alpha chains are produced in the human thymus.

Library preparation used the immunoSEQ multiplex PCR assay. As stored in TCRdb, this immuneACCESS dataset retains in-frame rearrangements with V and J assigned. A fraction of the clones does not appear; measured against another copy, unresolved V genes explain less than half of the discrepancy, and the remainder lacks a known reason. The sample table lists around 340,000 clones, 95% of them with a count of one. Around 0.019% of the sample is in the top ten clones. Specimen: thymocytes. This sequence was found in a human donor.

The nucleotide sequence reads as follows: TGTGCCAGCAGTTTAGTTTCGAGTCGGACTAGTCTCCATGAGCAGTTCTTC. Translated, it reads CASSLVSSRTSLHEQFF. The sequence is built from TRBV27 and TRBJ2-1, and TRBD2 matches 7 of the central bases. The CDR3 measures 17 amino acids from cysteine to phenylalanine. CDR3 DNA is the only sequence kept; it has 51 bases, read in frame from the first base. Germline trimming amounts to 2 bases on V and 8 bases on J, with 15 as the count of junction bases outside the gene matches. CDR1 MNHEY and CDR2 SMNVEV were looked up in the germline V gene (reference sequence).